Listed here are 5 T cell receptor beta chains from one sample, sequenced in a study of shared clonotypes between healthy human individuals (TCRdb year 2020). Library preparation used the immunoSEQ multiplex PCR assay. TCRdb mirrors the immuneACCESS table, restricted to in-frame sequences. Some clones are absent from its copies; in checked studies, under half trace to an unresolved V gene, and the reason for the others is unknown. The sample table lists approximately 2.1 million clones, approximately 93% of them with a count of one. The ten largest clones capture under 0.45% of the sample. Sequenced input: naive CD4+ T cells from PBMCs. The sample's cell subset or site label, decoded: CD45RA+ positively selected. The receptors here all came from a man between 18 and 35 years old in good health. Some clones in this sample may be carry-over from other donors' samples.

V usage is TRBV28 and J usage is TRBJ1-4; 12 positions match TRBD1. Trimming cost V 6 bases and J 8 bases; bases outside gene matches: 10. The CDR3 is made up of 16 amino acids. CDR1 and CDR2 from the germline V gene are MDHEN and SYDVKM. DNA of the CDR3: TGTGCCAGCAGCCCGGGACAGGGGGCGCCGGGGGAAAAACTGTTTTTT. Amino acid sequence: CASSPGQGAPGEKLFF.

CDR3 in DNA: TGTGCCATCAGTGAGCCCGGACTAGCGGGCAGTTCCTACGAGCAGTACTTC. Translating gives CAISEPGLAGSSYEQYF. The chain couples TRBV10-3 to TRBJ2-7, with 11 bases lining up with TRBD2. The ends lost 2 bases at V and 1 base at J; junction bases unmatched: 7. Germline V lookup: CDR1 ENHRY, CDR2 SYGVKD. The CDR3 spans 17 residues.

In DNA, the CDR3 is TGTGCCAGCAGTTTTTTTTTAGTGAGGAATGAGCAGTTCTTC. Its protein is CASSFFLVRNEQFF. The chain joins TRBV28 to TRBJ2-1; D gene uncertain. Trimming left V 3 bases short and J 7 bases short, with 13 bases between. The CDR3 spans 14 residues. The germline gives CDR1 MDHEN, CDR2 SYDVKM. Using reference TRBV28 and TRBJ2-1 for the parts outside the CDR3, the full variable domain is DVKVTQSSRYLVKRTGEKVFLECVQDMDHENMFWYRQDPGLGLRLIYFSYDVKMKEKGDIPEGYSVSREKKERFSLILESASTNQTSMYLCASSFFLVRNEQFFGPGTRLTVL.

CDR3: CASSTAGAYEQYF. The CDR3 bases are TGCGCCAGCAGCACCGCCGGGGCCTACGAGCAGTACTTC. V and J are TRBV5-1 and TRBJ2-7; a weak D match, TRBD2 (5 bases). V was trimmed by 4 bases and J by 2 bases, leaving 10 bases between them. CDR3 length: 13 residues. Germline CDR1 is SGHRS and CDR2 is YFSETQ.

This chain joins TRBV30 and TRBJ2-2; 10 nucleotides line up with TRBD1. The CDR3 extends over 16 amino acids. V shed 6 bases, J shed 5 bases, and the junction held 12 bases outside the gene matches. Germline V lookup: CDR1 GTSNPN, CDR2 SVGIG (reference sequence). The CDR3 here is CACRVWRTGGTGELFF. The CDR3 DNA reads TGTGCCTGTAGAGTTTGGAGGACAGGGGGGACCGGGGAGCTGTTTTTT. Variable domain in full (rest from reference TRBV30 and TRBJ2-2): SQTIHQWPATLVQPVGSPLSLECTVEGTSNPNLYWYRQAAGRGLQLLFYSVGIGQISSEVPQNLSASRPQDRQFILSSKKLLLSDSGFYLCACRVWRTGGTGELFFGEGSRLTVL.